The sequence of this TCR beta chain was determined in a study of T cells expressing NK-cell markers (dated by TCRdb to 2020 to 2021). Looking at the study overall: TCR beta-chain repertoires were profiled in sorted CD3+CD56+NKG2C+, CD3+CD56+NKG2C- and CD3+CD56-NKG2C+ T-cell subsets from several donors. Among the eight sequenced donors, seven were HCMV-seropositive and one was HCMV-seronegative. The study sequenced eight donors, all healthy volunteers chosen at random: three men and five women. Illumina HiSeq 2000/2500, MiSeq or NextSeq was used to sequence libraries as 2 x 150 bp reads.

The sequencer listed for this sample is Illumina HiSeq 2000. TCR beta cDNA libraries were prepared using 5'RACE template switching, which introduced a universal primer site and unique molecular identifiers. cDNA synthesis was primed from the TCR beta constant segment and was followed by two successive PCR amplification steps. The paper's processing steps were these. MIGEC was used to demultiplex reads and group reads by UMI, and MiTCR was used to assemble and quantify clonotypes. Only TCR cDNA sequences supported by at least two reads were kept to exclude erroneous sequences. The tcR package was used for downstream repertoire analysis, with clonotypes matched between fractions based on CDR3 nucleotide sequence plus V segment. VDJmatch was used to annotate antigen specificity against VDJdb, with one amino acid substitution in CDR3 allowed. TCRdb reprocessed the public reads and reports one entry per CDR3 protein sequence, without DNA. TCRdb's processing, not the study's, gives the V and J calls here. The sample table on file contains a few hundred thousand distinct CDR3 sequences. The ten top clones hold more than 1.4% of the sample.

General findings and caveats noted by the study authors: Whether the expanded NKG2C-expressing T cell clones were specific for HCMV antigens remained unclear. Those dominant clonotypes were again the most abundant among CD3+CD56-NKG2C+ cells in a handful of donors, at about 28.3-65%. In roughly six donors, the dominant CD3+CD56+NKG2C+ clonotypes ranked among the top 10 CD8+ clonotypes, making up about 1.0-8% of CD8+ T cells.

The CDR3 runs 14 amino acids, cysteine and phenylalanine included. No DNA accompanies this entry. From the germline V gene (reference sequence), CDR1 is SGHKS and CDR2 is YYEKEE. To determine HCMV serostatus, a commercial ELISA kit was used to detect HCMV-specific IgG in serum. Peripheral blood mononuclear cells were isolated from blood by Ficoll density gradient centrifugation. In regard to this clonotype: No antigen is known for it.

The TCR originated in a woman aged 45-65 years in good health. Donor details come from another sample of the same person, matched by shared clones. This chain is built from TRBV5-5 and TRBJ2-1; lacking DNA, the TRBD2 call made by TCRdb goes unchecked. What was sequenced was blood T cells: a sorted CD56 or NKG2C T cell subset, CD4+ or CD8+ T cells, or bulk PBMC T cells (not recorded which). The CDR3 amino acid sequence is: CASSFIMGQNEQFF.